The TCR beta chain under discussion was sequenced for a study of T cell changes during pregnancy in multiple sclerosis. Produced via immunoSEQ multiplex PCR; TCRdb's table is partial and in-frame only. The sample lists 68,000 or so clones; 91% were seen once. This clone appeared a few times. V lost 4 bases to trimming and J lost 3 bases, with 12 bases between them. The CDR3 length is 14 residues. Germline values: CDR1 SGHDN, CDR2 FVKESK. The specimen comprised peripheral blood, sampled in the second trimester of pregnancy. The genes are TRBV14 and TRBJ1-1, with no clear D. This TCR was recovered from a female donor with multiple sclerosis, enrolled in a pregnancy study. CDR3 DNA sequence: TGTGCCAGCAGCCTTCGGGTCTGGGACACTGAAGCTTTCTTT. It specifies CASSLRVWDTEAFF.